This T cell receptor (beta chain) was observed in a study of shared clonotypes between healthy human individuals (dated by TCRdb to about 2020). In the study overall: Three men and two women, aged 18 to 49 years, made up the cohort. Per donor, three plates each were used for CD4 naive and CD4 memory, two for CD8 naive, and one for CD8 memory. To estimate repertoire size and how much clonotypes are shared between individuals, the study performed deep sequencing of blood TCR repertoires from roughly five healthy adults. To increase sequencing depth and limit assay-specific biases, different laboratories used diverse techniques to prepare libraries and sequence TCR repertoires. Per donor, leukapheresis produced somewhere between about 0.94 and 9.5 billion PBMCs.

Notes on this clone: Its antigen is still unknown. Per-base quality was not reported, and no clone a single base away is much larger than it.

General conclusions and limits of the study: Sampling was restricted to blood, and TCR repertoires in tissue are likely to differ from TCR repertoires in blood. Naive subsets generally had larger estimated clonotype richness than memory subsets did. Because the study included only a small number of donors, the genetic and exposure-history diversity represented was limited. Compared with non-shared clonotypes, clonotypes shared by all four sorted-subset donors had higher generation probabilities. Sharing across four donors was observed for about 5% of naive CD4, over 3% of naive CD8, about 2.3% of memory CD4, and 0.4% of memory CD8 clonotypes. Incomplete sequencing was indicated by rarefaction of sorted-subset datasets, despite the large sequencing depth. Based on pairwise subsampling, the degree of clonotype sharing among donors was expected to be affected by sequencing depth.

CD8 naive samples consisted of CD45RO-negative cells that were positively selected for CCR7, yielding a CD45RA+CCR7+ population without TemRA cells. The donors were healthy, HIV-negative adults who had no recently reported acute infections or vaccinations. Every donor was a Caucasian adult residing in Nashville, Tennessee, USA. After blood collection by leukapheresis, PBMCs were isolated using Ficoll-Histopaque density gradient centrifugation and then cryopreserved in the vapor phase of liquid nitrogen. Purity and quantity of every magnetically sorted T cell population were checked by analytical flow cytometry. Genomic DNA was isolated from every sorted fraction and measured by UV absorbance on a Nanodrop 2000c. Using the deep immunoSEQ assay, multiplex PCR amplified TCR CDR3 regions from genomic DNA. Extracted genomic DNA from each cell subset was spread evenly across all wells of several immunoSEQ 96-well plates, with each plate serving as a replicate. For sorted subsets, 200 to 250 ng genomic DNA, equal to tens of thousands of T cell genomes, was loaded into each replicate PCR. Purified libraries were quantified with a Qubit 3.0 fluorometer, sized on a Bioanalyzer 2100, and re-quantified with the KAPA Library Quantification kit. Every immunoSEQ 96-well plate was sequenced on a dedicated single-read 150-cycle Illumina NextSeq 550 flow cell. The authors processed their data as follows. Because the immunoSEQ output included only junctional sequences and no quality scores, the filtering could not be the same as the filtering used for full-length reads. Sequences were annotated with PyIR, a Python wrapper for IgBLAST v1.9, using IMGT germline references to assign V/J genes and CDR3. Reads with weak V/J assignments (E-value above 1e-6), missing CDR3, stop codons, out-of-frame junctions, or ambiguous translated residues were removed. V3J clonotypes were defined as sequences sharing an identical inferred V gene, J gene, and CDR3 amino acid sequence. Percentage overlap between repertoires was calculated by dividing the number of shared unique clonotypes by the size of the smaller repertoire. Richness of each repertoire was evaluated using RTK rarefaction, the Chao1 estimator, and Recon v2.1 estimates of unobserved clonotypes. For all TCRbeta clonotypes obtained by the gDNA method from a handful of donors, generation probabilities were computed with OLGA. As stored in TCRdb, this immuneACCESS dataset retains in-frame rearrangements with V and J assigned. A fraction of the clones does not appear; measured against another copy, unresolved V genes explain less than half of the discrepancy, and the remainder lacks a known reason. Clone size and V and J calls were adopted from that table, with D and trimming inferred from the DNA. The sample yields approximately 2,000,000 clones; 93% were counted once. The top ten clonotypes cover about 1.7% of the sample.

Including the terminal cysteine and phenylalanine, the CDR3 comprises 16 residues. Only CDR3 DNA is held: 48 bases, read in frame from base 1. V is cut back by 1 base and J by 7 bases, with 9 bases in the junction unmatched. CDR1 is given as SQVTM and CDR2 as ANQGSEA, both from the germline V gene. The chain couples TRBV29-1 to TRBJ2-3; 12 central bases correspond to TRBD1. Sequencing was carried out using naive CD8+ T cells from PBMCs. The cell subset or site label on this specimen signifies: CD45RA+CCR7+. This clonotype originated in a man aged 18 to 29 in good health. Some clones in this sample may be carry-over from other donors' samples. DNA sequence: TGCAGCGTTGAAGGGGGACAGGGGGCGAATTGGAATACGCAGTATTTT. Its product reads: CSVEGGQGANWNTQYF.